This T cell receptor (beta chain) was profiled in a study of Tregs in tolerant kidney transplant recipients. The table came from immunoSEQ multiplex PCR; TCRdb's copy has only in-frame clones and leaves some out. The data show tens of thousands of clones, about 83% seen once. The CDR3 contains 15 residues. Germline CDR1 reads SGHTA; CDR2 reads FQGNSA. V was clipped by 3 bases and J by 8 bases; unmatched bases: 4. The clonotype originates from a human donor in good health. The V and J genes are TRBV7-2 and TRBJ2-3, with 14 bases matching TRBD2. Sequenced input: CD4+ T cells from blood. The CDR3 nucleotides read TGTGCCAGCAGCTTGACTAGCGGGGGGGCGGGTACGCAGTATTTT. It codes for CASSLTSGGAGTQYF.